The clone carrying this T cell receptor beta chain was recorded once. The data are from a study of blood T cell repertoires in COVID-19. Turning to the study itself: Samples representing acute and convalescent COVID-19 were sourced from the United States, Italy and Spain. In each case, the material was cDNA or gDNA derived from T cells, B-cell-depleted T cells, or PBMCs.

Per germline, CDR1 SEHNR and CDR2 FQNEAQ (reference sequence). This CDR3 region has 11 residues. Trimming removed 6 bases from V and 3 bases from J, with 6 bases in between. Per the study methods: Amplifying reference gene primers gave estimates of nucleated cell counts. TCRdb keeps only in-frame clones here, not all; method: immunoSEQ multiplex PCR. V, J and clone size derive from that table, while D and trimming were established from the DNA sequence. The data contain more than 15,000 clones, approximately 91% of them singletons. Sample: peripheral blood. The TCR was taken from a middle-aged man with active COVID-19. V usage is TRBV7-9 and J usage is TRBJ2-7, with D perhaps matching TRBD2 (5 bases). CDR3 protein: CASRSGYEQYF. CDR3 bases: TGTGCCAGCAGGAGCGGCTACGAGCAGTACTTC. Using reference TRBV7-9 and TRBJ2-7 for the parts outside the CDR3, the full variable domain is DTGVSQNPRHKITKRGQNVTFRCDPISEHNRLYWYRQTLGQGPEFLTYFQNEAQLEKSRLLSDRFSAERPKGSFSTLEIQRTEQGDSAMYLCASRSGYEQYFGPGTRLTVT.